This T cell receptor (beta chain) was sequenced during a study of cytomegalovirus exposure and HLA in healthy donors. Study conclusions and caveats: The later analysis indicated that the majority of CMV-associated TCR beta chains appeared HLA-restricted. Highly shared sequence variants in one cluster were likely a sequencing artifact. A later analysis found common viral pathogens apparently linked to several of the most significant clusters. Being productive about 87% or about 30% of the time was typical of most TCR beta V segments in an earlier analysis.

Note on this clone: Antigen unknown.

Primers included in the PCR were 60 Vbeta and 13 Jbeta primers. Libraries were prepared by immunoSEQ multiplex PCR; TCRdb keeps only in-frame clonotypes and omits some of them. The sample shows roughly 71,000 clones, 55% to 65% of them seen only once. The material sequenced was PBMCs. The TCR comes from a young man in good health and CMV-seronegative.

CDR3 in amino acids: CASRATGVAGELFF. In DNA, the CDR3 is TGCGCCAGCAGAGCCACAGGGGTGGCCGGGGAGCTGTTTTTT. The chain links TRBV10-2 to TRBJ2-2; TRBD1 matches 7 bases. From germline, CDR1 is WSHSY and CDR2 SAAADI. This CDR3 is 14 amino acids long. Trimming cost V 6 bases and J 6 bases; bases outside gene matches: 7.